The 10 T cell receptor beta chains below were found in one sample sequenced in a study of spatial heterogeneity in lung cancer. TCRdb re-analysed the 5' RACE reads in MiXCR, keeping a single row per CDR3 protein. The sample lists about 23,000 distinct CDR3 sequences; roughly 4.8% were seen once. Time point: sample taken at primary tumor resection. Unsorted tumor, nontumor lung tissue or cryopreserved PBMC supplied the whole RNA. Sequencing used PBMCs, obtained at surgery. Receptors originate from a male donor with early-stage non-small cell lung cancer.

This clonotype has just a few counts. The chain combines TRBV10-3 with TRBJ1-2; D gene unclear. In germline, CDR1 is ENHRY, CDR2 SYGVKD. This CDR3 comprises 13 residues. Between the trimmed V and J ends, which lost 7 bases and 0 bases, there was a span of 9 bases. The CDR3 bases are TGTGCCATCAAGGCATTAGCTAACTATGGCTACACCTTC. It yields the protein CAIKALANYGYTF.

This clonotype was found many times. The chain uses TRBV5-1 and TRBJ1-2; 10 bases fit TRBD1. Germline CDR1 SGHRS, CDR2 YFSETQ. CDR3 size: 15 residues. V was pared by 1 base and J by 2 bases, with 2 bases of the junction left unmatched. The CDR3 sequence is CASSLLGQGNYGYTF. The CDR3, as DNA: TGCGCCAGCAGCTTGTTGGGACAGGGGAACTATGGCTACACCTTC.

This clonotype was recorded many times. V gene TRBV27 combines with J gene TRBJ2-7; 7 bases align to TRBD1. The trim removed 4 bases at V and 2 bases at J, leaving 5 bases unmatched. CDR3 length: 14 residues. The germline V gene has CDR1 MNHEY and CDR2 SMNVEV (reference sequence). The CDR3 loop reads CASSSQGLTYEQYF. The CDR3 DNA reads TGTGCCAGCAGTTCACAGGGGTTGACCTACGAGCAGTACTTC.

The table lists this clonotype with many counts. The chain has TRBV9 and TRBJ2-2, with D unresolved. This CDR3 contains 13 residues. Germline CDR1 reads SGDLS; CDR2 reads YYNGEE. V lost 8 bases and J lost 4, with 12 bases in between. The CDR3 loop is CASCPYATGELFF. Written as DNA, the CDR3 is TGTGCCAGTTGCCCTTACGCCACCGGGGAGCTGTTTTTT.

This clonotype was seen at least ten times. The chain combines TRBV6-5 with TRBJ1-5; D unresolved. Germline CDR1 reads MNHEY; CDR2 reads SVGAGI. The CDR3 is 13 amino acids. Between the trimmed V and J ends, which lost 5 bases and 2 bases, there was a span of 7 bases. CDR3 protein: CASSRGGNQPQHF. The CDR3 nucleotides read TGTGCCAGCAGTCGTGGGGGCAATCAGCCCCAGCATTTT.

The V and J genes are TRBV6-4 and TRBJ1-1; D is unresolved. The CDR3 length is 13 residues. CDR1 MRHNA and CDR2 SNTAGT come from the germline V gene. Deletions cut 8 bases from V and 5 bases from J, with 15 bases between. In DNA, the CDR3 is TGTGCCAGCTCACCCCGCGGGGATACTGAAGCTTTCTTT. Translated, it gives CASSPRGDTEAFF.

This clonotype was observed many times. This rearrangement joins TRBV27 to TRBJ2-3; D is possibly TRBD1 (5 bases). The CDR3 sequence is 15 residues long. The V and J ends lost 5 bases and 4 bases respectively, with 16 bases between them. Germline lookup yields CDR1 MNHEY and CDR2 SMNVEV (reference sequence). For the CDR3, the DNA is TGTGCCAGCAGTCCGTGGGCTGGGGCCGCAGATACGCAGTATTTT. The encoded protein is CASSPWAGAADTQYF.

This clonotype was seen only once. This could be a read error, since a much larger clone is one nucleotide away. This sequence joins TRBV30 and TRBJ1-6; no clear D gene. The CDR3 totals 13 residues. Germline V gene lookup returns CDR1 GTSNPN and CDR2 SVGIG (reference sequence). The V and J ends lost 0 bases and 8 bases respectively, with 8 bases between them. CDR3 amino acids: CAWSVKTYSPLHF. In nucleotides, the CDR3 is TGTGCCTGGAGTGTCAAGACATATTCACCCCTCCACTTT.

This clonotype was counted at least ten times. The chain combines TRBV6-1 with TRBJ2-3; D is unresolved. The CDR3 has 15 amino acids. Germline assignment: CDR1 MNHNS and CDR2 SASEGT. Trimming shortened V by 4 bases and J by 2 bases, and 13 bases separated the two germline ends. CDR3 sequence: CASSVPTAPTDTQYF. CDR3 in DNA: TGTGCCAGCAGTGTCCCGACTGCCCCCACAGATACGCAGTATTTT.

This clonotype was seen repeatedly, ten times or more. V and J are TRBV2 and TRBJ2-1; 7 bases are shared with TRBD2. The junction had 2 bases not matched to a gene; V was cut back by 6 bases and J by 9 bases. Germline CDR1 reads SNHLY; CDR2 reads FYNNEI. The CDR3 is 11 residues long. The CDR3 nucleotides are TGTGCCAGCAGGACTAGCTCTGAGCAGTTCTTC. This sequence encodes CASRTSSEQFF.